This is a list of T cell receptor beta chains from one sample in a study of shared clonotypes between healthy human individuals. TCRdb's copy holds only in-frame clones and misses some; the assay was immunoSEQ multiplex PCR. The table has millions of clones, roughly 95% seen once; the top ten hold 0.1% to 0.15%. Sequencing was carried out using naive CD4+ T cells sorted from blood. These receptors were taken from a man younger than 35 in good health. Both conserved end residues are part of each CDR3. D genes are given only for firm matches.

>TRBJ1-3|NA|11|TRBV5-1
CASGSGNTIYF
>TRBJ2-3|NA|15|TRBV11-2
CASSLDRGNADTQYF
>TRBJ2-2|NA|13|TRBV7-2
CASSLESPGELFF
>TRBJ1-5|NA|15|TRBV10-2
CASSDREIDNQPQHF
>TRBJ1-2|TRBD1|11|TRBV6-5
CASRSGQGYTF
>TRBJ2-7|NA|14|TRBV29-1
CSVRKGGIGDEQYF
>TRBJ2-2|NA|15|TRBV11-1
CASRVSPANTGELFF
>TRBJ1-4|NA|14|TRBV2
CASSDNQLMKGLFF
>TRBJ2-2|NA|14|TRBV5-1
CASKVAENTGELFF
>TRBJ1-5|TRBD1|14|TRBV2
CASKDRGASQPQHF
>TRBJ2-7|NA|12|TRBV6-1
CASSSRIPEQYF
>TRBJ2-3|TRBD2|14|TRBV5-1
CASSLRTSEDTQYF
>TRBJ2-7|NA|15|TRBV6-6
CASSYRPGRTYEQYF
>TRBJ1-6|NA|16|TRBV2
CASSEKGDDYNSPLHF
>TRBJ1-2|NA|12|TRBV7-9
CASSSGDYGYTF
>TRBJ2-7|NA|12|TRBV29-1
CSVGRTTYEQYF
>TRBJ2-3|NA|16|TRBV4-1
CASSQRQSTSTDTQYF
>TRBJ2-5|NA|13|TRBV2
CARKIGGKETQYF
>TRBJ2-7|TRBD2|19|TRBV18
CASSLFRDTTSGNGYEQYF
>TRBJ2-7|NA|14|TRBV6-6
CASSYGRGGYEQYF
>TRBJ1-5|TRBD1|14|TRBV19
CASSVDREYQPQHF
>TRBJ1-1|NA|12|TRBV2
CASSEDQGGAFF
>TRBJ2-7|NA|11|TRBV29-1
CSVLGVHEQYF
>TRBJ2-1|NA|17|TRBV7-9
CASSKLGAVSSYNEQFF
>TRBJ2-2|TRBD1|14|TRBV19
CASRSGGETGELFF
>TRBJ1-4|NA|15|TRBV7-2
CASSLAAGSNEKLFF
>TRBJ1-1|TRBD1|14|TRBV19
CASTLRTGGTEAFF
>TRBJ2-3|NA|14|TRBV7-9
CASSPPMRKDTQYF
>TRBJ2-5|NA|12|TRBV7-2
CASRSQSKTQYF
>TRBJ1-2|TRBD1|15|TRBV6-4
CASSEQGQGGYGYTF
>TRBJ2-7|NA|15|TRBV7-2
CASSLVGNGRYEQYF
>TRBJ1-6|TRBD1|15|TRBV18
CASSPRDSNNSPLHF
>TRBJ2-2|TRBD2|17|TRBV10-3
CAAGATRSGGSPGELFF
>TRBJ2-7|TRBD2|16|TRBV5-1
CASSLGAAGGSYEQYF
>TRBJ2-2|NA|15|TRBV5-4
CASSPEPQNTGELFF
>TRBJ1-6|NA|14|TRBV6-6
CASSQQTYNSPLHF
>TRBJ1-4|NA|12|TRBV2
CASNRDNEKLFF
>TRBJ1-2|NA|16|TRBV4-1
CASSPRGLGEGYGYTF
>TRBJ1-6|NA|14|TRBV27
CASSLLTTGSPLHF
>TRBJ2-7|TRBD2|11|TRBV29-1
CSVVRGGEQYF
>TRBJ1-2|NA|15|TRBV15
CATSRDYDNGGYYTF